The 9 T cell receptor beta chains below come from one sample, sequenced in a study of graft-versus-host responses after intestinal transplantation. Method: immunoSEQ multiplex PCR; TCRdb's copy keeps in-frame clones and lacks some. Altogether about 14,000 clones are present, about 30% being singletons, with the ten largest covering around 6%. The sample consisted of alloreactive CD4+ T cells from a mixed lymphocyte reaction culture, taken before intestinal transplant. Subset specified: CFSE-low proliferating T cells sorted from roughly six-day pre-transplant mixed lymphocyte reaction (GvH or HvG direction). These receptors all come from a human patient who received an intestinal transplant.

This clone was recorded a few times. This chain joins TRBV6-5 and TRBJ1-2, with a weak D call TRBD1 (6 bases). Looked up from germline, CDR1 is MNHEY and CDR2 is SVGAGI. Trimming shortened V by 7 bases and J by 8 bases, and 20 bases separated the two germline ends. The CDR3 consists of 14 residues. The DNA for the CDR3 is TGTGCCAGCACCCTACTGAGGGGGGCTGGAGGCTACACCTTC. It yields the protein CASTLLRGAGGYTF.

This clone has a single count. The rearrangement links TRBV2 to TRBJ2-6; D gene uncertain. The CDR3 consists of 12 residues. Germline V CDR1 and CDR2: SNHLY, FYNNEI. The V end was cut by 8 bases, the J end by 5 bases, with 7 bases between. DNA of the CDR3: TGTGCCAGCCTCGGCTGGGCCAACGTCCTGACTTTC. It codes for CASLGWANVLTF.

The V call is TRBV11-2, the J call TRBJ2-7, with a tentative D call TRBD2 (6 bases). V was cut by 0 bases and J by 2 bases, with 14 bases left in between. CDR3 length: 16 residues. In germline, CDR1 is SGHAT, CDR2 FQNNGV. The CDR3: CASSLDPTGTPYEQYF. The CDR3 nucleotides are TGTGCCAGCAGCTTAGATCCCACGGGGACTCCCTACGAGCAGTACTTC. Supplemented by reference TRBV11-2 and TRBJ2-7, the full variable domain reads EAGVAQSPRYKIIEKRQSVAFWCNPISGHATLYWYQQILGQGPKLLIQFQNNGVVDDSQLPKDRFSAERLKGVDSTLKIQPAKLEDSAVYLCASSLDPTGTPYEQYFGPGTRLTVT.

This clone was counted only a few times. This chain joins TRBV18 and TRBJ2-1; 7 bases map to TRBD2. Germline CDR1 is KGHSH and CDR2 is LQKENI. This CDR3 has 14 residues. Trimming removed 6 bases from V and 0 bases from J; junction bases left unmatched: 2. CDR3 coding DNA: TGTGCCAGCTCCGGGGGGAGCTCCTACAATGAGCAGTTCTTC. Translation gives CASSGGSSYNEQFF.

This rearrangement joins TRBV6-5 to TRBJ1-1; the D is unclear. The CDR3 loop spans 14 amino acids. Germline loops: CDR1 MNHEY, CDR2 SVGAGI. Deletions cut 2 bases from V and 5 bases from J, with 12 bases between. CDR3 bases: TGTGCCAGCAGTTACAATCGGGGAGGGACTGAAGCTTTCTTT. Translated: CASSYNRGGTEAFF.

The chain links TRBV10-3 to TRBJ2-2; tentatively, D is TRBD1 (6 bases). Trimming left V 2 bases short and J 7 bases short, with 17 bases between. Per germline, CDR1 ENHRY and CDR2 SYGVKD. CDR3 size: 16 residues. The CDR3 DNA is TGTGCCATCAGTGAGCCGGCCCTACAGGGCGTCGGGGAGCTGTTTTTT. Amino acid sequence: CAISEPALQGVGELFF.

The table lists this clone with a few counts. The rearrangement uses TRBV15 and TRBJ2-3; 10 bases map to TRBD2. After removal of 5 bases from V and 4 bases from J, the junction contained 18 bases not matched to a gene. Germline loops: CDR1 LNHNV, CDR2 YYDKDF (reference sequence). The CDR3 length is 19 residues. The CDR3 bases are TGTGCCACCAGCGGAGGAGGGGGGGTAGCGGGAGGTCGAGCAGATACGCAGTATTTT. Amino acids: CATSGGGGVAGGRADTQYF.

This chain connects TRBV5-1 to TRBJ2-2, with no clear D. Germline values: CDR1 SGHRS, CDR2 YFSETQ. V lost 0 bases and J lost 5, with 11 bases in between. This CDR3 contains 15 residues. DNA of the CDR3: TGCGCCAGCAGCTTGGAAAAGACTGTGACCGGGGAGCTGTTTTTT. This encodes CASSLEKTVTGELFF.

This clone was observed a handful of times. The V call is TRBV11-1, the J call TRBJ1-1; D is uncertain. Per germline, CDR1 SGHAT and CDR2 FQDESV (reference sequence). The CDR3 contains 13 residues. V was clipped by 6 bases and J by 0 bases, with 8 bases between them. The CDR3 region has the DNA TGTGCCAGCAGGGTGGGTCTGAACACTGAAGCTTTCTTT. It is translated as CASRVGLNTEAFF.